This T cell receptor (beta chain) was sequenced in a study of shared clonotypes between healthy human individuals. Whole-study results and caveats: Between a few donors, naive CD4 clonotypes were shared at a level of about 5.3%. The study drew on few donors, limiting represented genetic and exposure-history diversity.

Germline V gene lookup returns CDR1 SGHDT and CDR2 YYEEEE. CDR3 length: 16 amino acids. Trimming at V came to 0 bases and at J to 3 bases, leaving 7 bases not matched to a gene. A note on this clone: The antigen is undetermined.

All donors were healthy HIV-negative adults lacking recent acute infections or vaccinations. The authors ran the assay at deep level. Clones were read by immunoSEQ multiplex PCR, and TCRdb kept only the in-frame ones, dropping some. This sample carries approximately 1.1 million clones, 78% of them seen once, and the ten largest clones take approximately 0.5%. The sequenced material came from memory CD4+ T cells from PBMCs. Described subset: CD45RA-negative fraction. The rearrangement links TRBV5-6 to TRBJ2-5; 8 nucleotides agree with TRBD1. This receptor was taken from a man younger than 35 in good health. Some clones in this sample may be carry-over from other donors' samples. This CDR3 is CASSLVRTGWEETQYF. In nucleotides, the CDR3 is TGTGCCAGCAGCTTGGTCCGGACAGGGTGGGAAGAGACCCAGTACTTC. The whole variable domain, remainder taken from reference TRBV5-6 and TRBJ2-5, is DAGVTQSPTHLIKTRGQQVTLRCSPKSGHDTVSWYQQALGQGPQFIFQYYEEEERQRGNFPDRFSGHQFPNYSSELNVNALLLGDSALYLCASSLVRTGWEETQYFGPGTRLLVL.